This T cell receptor (beta chain) derives from a study of shared clonotypes between healthy human individuals. Study-level results: In this cohort, only blood was sampled, and tissue repertoires likely differ.

Germline V gives CDR1 MNHEY, CDR2 SMNVEV (reference sequence). This CDR3 spans 15 amino acids. With 5 bases clipped from V and 3 bases from J, the junction kept 8 bases outside the gene matches. Assay: immunoSEQ multiplex PCR; the TCRdb copy retains only in-frame clones and omits some. The sample consists of some 2,000,000 clones, around 95% of them appearing once. For this clone: Antigen: not known.

The chain employs TRBV27 and TRBJ2-7, with 9 positions matching TRBD1. Specimen: naive CD4+ T cells sorted from blood. The sample's subset: CD45RA+ positively selected. This clonotype originated in a man in his late teens or twenties in good health. The CDR3 DNA reads TGTGCCAGCAGTCCGGGGGACAGGGTCGTCTACGAGCAGTACTTC. It codes for CASSPGDRVVYEQYF.